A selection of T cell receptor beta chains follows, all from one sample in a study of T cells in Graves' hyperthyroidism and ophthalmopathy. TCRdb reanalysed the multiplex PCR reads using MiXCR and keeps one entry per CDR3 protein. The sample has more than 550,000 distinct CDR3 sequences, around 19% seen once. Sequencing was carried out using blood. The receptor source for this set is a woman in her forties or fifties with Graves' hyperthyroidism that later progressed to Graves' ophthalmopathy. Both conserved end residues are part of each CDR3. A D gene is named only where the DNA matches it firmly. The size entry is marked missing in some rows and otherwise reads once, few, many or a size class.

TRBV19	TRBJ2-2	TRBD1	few	TGTGCCAGCCGGGACAGGGGGCGCACCGGGGAGCTGTTTTTT	CASRDRGRTGELFF
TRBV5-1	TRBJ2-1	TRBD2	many	TGCGCCAGCAGCTGGACTAGCGGGGGGCCGAGCTCCTACAATGAGCAGTTCTTC	CASSWTSGGPSSYNEQFF
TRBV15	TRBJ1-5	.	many	TGTGCCACCAGCAGAGAGGGGGGCAGGGGATATCAGCCCCAGCATTTT	CATSREGGRGYQPQHF
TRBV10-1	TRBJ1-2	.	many	TGCGCCAGCAGTGACGGGGGGCCTTACGGCTACACCTTC	CASSDGGPYGYTF
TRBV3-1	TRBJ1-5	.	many	TGTGCCAGCAGCCACTCCGGGGGAGGCAATCAGCCCCAGCATTTT	CASSHSGGGNQPQHF
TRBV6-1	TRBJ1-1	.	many	TGTGCCAGCAGTTACGGGACAACGACCGTGAACACTGAAGCTTTCTTT	CASSYGTTTVNTEAFF
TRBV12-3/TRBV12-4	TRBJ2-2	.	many	TGTGCCAGCAGCCCCACAGGGTCCGGGGAGCTGTTTTTT	CASSPTGSGELFF
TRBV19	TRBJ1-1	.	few	TGTGCCAGTAGTACCGGGGGGGCCCCAAACACTGAAGCTTTCTTT	CASSTGGAPNTEAFF
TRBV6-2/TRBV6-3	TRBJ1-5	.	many	TGTGCCAGCAGCCAGACTGGGACCGCGAGCAATCAGCCCCAGCATTTT	CASSQTGTASNQPQHF
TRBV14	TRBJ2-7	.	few	TGTGCCAGCAGCCAAGATTGGCGGCACGAGCAGTACTTC	CASSQDWRHEQYF
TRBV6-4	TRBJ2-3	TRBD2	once	TGTGCCAGCAGTGGGACTAGCGGGGACACAGGTACGCAGTATTTT	CASSGTSGDTGTQYF
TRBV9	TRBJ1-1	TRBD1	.	TGTGCCAGCAGCGTAGTGGGACAGGGCAGAAACACTGAAGCTTTCTTT	CASSVVGQGRNTEAFF
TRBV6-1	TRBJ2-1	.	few	TGTGCCACTACTCGCTCCTACAATGAGCAGTTCTTC	CATTRSYNEQFF
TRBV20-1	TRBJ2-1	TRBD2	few	TGCAGTGCTAGGCTCTTTGCGGGGGGGCCGAATGAGCAGTTCTTC	CSARLFAGGPNEQFF
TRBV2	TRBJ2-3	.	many	TGTGCCAGCAGTGAAGCGCTTCGGTTGGACACCCGCACAGATACGCAGTATTTT	CASSEALRLDTRTDTQYF
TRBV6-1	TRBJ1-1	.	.	TGTGCCAGCAGTAATCCAGGGGATATGAACACTGAAGCTTTCTTT	CASSNPGDMNTEAFF
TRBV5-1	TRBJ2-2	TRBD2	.	TGCGCCAGCAGCTTGCTGGGGGGGATCCCGAACACCGGGGAGCTGTTTTTT	CASSLLGGIPNTGELFF
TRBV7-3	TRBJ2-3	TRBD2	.	TGTGCCAGCAGCTTAGTAGCCCTCCGGGGGGGTAGCACAGATACGCAGTATTTT	CASSLVALRGGSTDTQYF
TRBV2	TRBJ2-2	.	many	TGTGCCAGAGGTGGCTCAGGACCCACCGGGGAGCTGTTTTTT	CARGGSGPTGELFF
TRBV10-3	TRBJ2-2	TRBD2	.	TGTGCCATCACCTCCGGGACTAGCGGAGGGAGGACCGGGGAGCTGTTTTTT	CAITSGTSGGRTGELFF
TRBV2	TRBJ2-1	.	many	TGTGCCACCCCCAGACGGGACCTAGGCCACAATGAGCAGTTCTTC	CATPRRDLGHNEQFF
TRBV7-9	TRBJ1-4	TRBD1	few	TGTGCCAGCAGCCCCCGCCTGGGGACAGAAAATGAAAAACTGTTTTTT	CASSPRLGTENEKLFF
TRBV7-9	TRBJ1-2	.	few	TGTGCCAGCAGCAGGCCCCGGGGAAGTGGCTACACCTTC	CASSRPRGSGYTF
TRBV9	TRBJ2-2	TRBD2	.	TGTGCCAGCAGCGGTGTAGCGGGGGGCCCAAACACCGGGGAGCTGTTTTTT	CASSGVAGGPNTGELFF
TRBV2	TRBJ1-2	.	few	TGTGCCAGCAGTGAAGAACAGGGCTATGGCTACACCTTC	CASSEEQGYGYTF
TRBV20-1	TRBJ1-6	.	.	TGCAGTGCTAGAGTACATCCGGACGATTCACCCCTCCACTTT	CSARVHPDDSPLHF
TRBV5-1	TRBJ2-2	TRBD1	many	TGCGCCAGCAGCCTAAGGACAGGGGAAAACACCGGGGAGCTGTTTTTT	CASSLRTGENTGELFF
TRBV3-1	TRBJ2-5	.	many	TGTGCCAGCAGCCAACGAGAGACCCAGTACTTC	CASSQRETQYF
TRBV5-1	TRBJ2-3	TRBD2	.	TGCGCCAGCAGCCCACGGACTAGCGGAATGCATGCAGATACGCAGTATTTT	CASSPRTSGMHADTQYF
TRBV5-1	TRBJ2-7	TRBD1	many	TGCGCCAGCAGCTTATCCAGGGGGAAGAGCGAGCAGTACTTC	CASSLSRGKSEQYF
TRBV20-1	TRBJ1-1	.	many	TGCAGTGCTAGAGGGGAGGGGCCCATGAACACTGAAGCTTTCTTT	CSARGEGPMNTEAFF
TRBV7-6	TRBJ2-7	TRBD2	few	TGTGCCAGCAGCCCGACCTACGGGGGGTCTCTCGAGCAGTACTTC	CASSPTYGGSLEQYF
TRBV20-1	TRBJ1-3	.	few	TGCAGTGCCACGGACGGACGCTCTGGAAACACCATATATTTT	CSATDGRSGNTIYF
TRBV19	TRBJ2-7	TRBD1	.	TGTGCCAGTAGTGACAGGGGGCGACCCTACGAGCAGTACTTC	CASSDRGRPYEQYF
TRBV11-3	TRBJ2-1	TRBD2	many	TGTGCCAGCAGACCCAGCGGGGGGGCCTACAATGAGCAGTTCTTC	CASRPSGGAYNEQFF
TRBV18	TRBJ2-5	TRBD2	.	TGTGCCAGCAGTCAACTAGCGGGGCTGCCTAGGGAGACCCAGTACTTC	CASSQLAGLPRETQYF
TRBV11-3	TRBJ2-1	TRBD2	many	TGTGCCAGCAGCTTAGCGGGGGGGACCAATGAGCAGTTCTTC	CASSLAGGTNEQFF
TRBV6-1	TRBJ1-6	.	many	TGTGCCAGCAGTCCACAGGGACCCTATAATTCACCCCTCCACTTT	CASSPQGPYNSPLHF
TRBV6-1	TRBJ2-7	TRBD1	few	TGTGCCAGCAGAAGGACAGGGGGCCGCGAGCAGTACTTC	CASRRTGGREQYF
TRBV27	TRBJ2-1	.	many	TGTGCCAGCAGCTTGCGCGGGAATGAGCAGTTCTTC	CASSLRGNEQFF